This T cell receptor beta chain derives from a study of T cell responses to AZD1222 COVID-19 vaccine. Clones were read by immunoSEQ multiplex PCR, and TCRdb kept only the in-frame ones, dropping some. Of 85,000 to 130,000 clones in the sample, around nine tenths were seen once. Germline V lookup: CDR1 KGHSH, CDR2 LQKENI. The ends were cut back, 3 bases at V and 8 bases at J, with 10 bases in the middle. This CDR3 has 12 residues. The specimen comprised peripheral blood, sampled on day 0 of AZD1222 vaccination. This rearrangement joins TRBV18 to TRBJ1-2; no clear D gene. The sequence derives from an adult in good health. The CDR3 sequence: CASSPRIGGYTF. CDR3 nucleotides: TGTGCCAGCTCACCCCGTATTGGAGGCTACACCTTC.